These T cell receptor beta chains were read from a single sample in a study of blood T cell repertoires in COVID-19. Using immunoSEQ multiplex PCR, the repertoire was profiled, and TCRdb retains in-frame clones only, with some absent. The sample has about 240,000 clones; 87% are singletons. The sequencing input was peripheral blood. The receptors here all came from a man aged 60-69 years who had recovered from COVID-19. CDR3s include the opening cysteine and the closing phenylalanine or tryptophan. The D gene is left open where the match is weak.

j_call	d_call	v_call	cdr3_aa	cdr3_nt
TRBJ2-5	-	TRBV24-1	CATSLSRGKTQYF	TGTGCCACCAGCCTTTCCAGGGGAAAGACCCAGTACTTC
TRBJ1-2	-	TRBV24-1	CATSAGYGYTF	TGTGCCACCAGTGCAGGGTATGGCTACACCTTC
TRBJ2-7	-	TRBV3-1/TRBV3-2	CASSHQDTSYEQYF	TGTGCCAGCAGCCATCAGGACACCTCCTACGAGCAGTACTTC
TRBJ1-2	-	TRBV28	CASSLGQITGYTF	TGTGCCAGCAGTCTAGGACAGATCACTGGCTACACCTTC
TRBJ1-2	-	TRBV7-2	CASSWAGEISYGYTF	TGTGCCAGCAGCTGGGCCGGGGAAATCTCCTATGGCTACACCTTC
TRBJ1-6	-	TRBV11-2	CASSLGYSPNSPLHF	TGTGCCAGCAGCTTAGGGTACAGTCCTAATTCACCCCTCCACTTT
TRBJ2-1	-	TRBV18	CASSPKLQEGLYNEQFF	TGTGCCAGCTCACCGAAATTACAGGAGGGGCTCTACAATGAGCAGTTCTTC
TRBJ1-1	-	TRBV6-1	CASSEALGGNTEAFF	TGTGCCAGCAGTGAAGCGCTGGGGGGGAACACTGAAGCTTTCTTT
TRBJ2-5	TRBD1	TRBV30	CAFSRDREETQYF	TGTGCCTTTTCTCGGGACAGGGAAGAGACCCAGTACTTC
TRBJ2-7	TRBD1	TRBV6-6	CASRLPGQGSYEQYF	TGTGCCAGCAGACTACCGGGACAGGGTTCCTACGAGCAGTACTTC
TRBJ1-2	-	TRBV7-8	CASSPHLAQGYTF	TGTGCCAGCAGCCCTCATTTGGCCCAGGGCTACACCTTC
TRBJ2-5	-	TRBV2	CASKEVYTQETQYF	TGTGCCAGCAAGGAGGTCTACACCCAAGAGACCCAGTACTTC
TRBJ2-3	TRBD2	TRBV5-4	CASSLPPGRSGGAVDTQYF	TGTGCCAGCAGCTTGCCACCCGGTCGAAGCGGGGGGGCCGTAGATACGCAGTATTTT
TRBJ2-1	-	TRBV9	CASSVVSIGTHNEQFF	TGTGCCAGCAGCGTAGTATCTATAGGGACTCACAATGAGCAGTTCTTC
TRBJ2-1	TRBD2	TRBV20-1	CSASGRGFYNEQFF	TGCAGTGCTAGTGGGCGGGGGTTCTACAATGAGCAGTTCTTC
TRBJ2-3	-	TRBV13	CASRLGGGTDTQYF	TGTGCCAGCAGGCTAGGCGGGGGCACAGATACGCAGTATTTT
TRBJ2-2	TRBD1	TRBV2	CASSPRTGTGELFF	TGTGCCAGCAGTCCAAGGACAGGCACCGGGGAGCTGTTTTTT
TRBJ2-2	-	TRBV5-1	CASSQGGTRSPGELFF	TGCGCCAGCAGCCAGGGGGGGACTAGGAGCCCTGGGGAGCTGTTTTTT
TRBJ1-4	-	TRBV27	CATRQGAGRDDEKLFF	TGTGCCACGCGACAAGGGGCAGGGAGGGACGATGAAAAACTGTTTTTT
TRBJ1-3	-	TRBV9	CASSVNPSPRGHSGNTIYF	TGTGCCAGCAGCGTTAACCCTTCACCAAGGGGTCACTCTGGAAACACCATATATTTT
TRBJ2-3	-	TRBV6-1	CASSERGSTDTQYF	TGTGCCAGCAGTGAACGGGGAAGCACAGATACGCAGTATTTT
TRBJ1-5	TRBD1	TRBV5-6	CASSRSDRGLQPQHF	TGTGCCAGCAGCCGATCCGACAGGGGGCTTCAGCCCCAGCATTTT
TRBJ2-6	TRBD1	TRBV5-6	CASSLAGGYGANVLTF	TGTGCCAGCAGCTTGGCAGGGGGCTACGGGGCCAACGTCCTGACTTTC